The present TCR beta chain was sequenced within a study of blood T cell repertoires in COVID-19. Study information: The samples span acute and convalescent COVID-19 from the United States, Italy and Spain.

Sequenced by immunoSEQ multiplex PCR; TCRdb stores in-frame clones only, minus some. The top ten clones hold about 1.8% of a sample with nearly 400,000 clones, over 85% of them seen once. This CDR3 has 12 amino acids. Germline values: CDR1 SGHRS, CDR2 YFSETQ. Trimming stripped 4 bases from V and 3 bases from J, with 7 bases between. The chain combines TRBV5-1 with TRBJ2-5; TRBD2 might be the D (6 bases). The clonotype was recovered from a woman aged 25 to 39 who had recovered from COVID-19. Material: PBMCs or T cells enriched from blood (not recorded which). In DNA, the CDR3 is TGCGCCAGCAGCGGGGGGAAAGAGACCCAGTACTTC. Translating it yields CASSGGKETQYF.